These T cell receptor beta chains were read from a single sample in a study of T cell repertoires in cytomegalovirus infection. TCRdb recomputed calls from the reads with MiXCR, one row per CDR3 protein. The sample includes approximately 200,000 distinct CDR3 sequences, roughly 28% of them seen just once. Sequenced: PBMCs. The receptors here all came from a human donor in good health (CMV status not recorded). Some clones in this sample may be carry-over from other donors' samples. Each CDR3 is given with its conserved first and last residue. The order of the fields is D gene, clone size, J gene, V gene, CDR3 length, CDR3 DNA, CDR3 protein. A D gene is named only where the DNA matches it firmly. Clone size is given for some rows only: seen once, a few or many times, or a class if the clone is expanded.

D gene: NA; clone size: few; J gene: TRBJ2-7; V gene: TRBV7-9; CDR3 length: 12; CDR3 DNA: TGTGCCAGCAGCTTCCGACCCTACGAGCAGTACTTC; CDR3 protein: CASSFRPYEQYF
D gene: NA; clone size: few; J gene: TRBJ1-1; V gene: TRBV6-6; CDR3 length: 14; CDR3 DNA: TGTGCCAGCACCGGGAGGGCGCGGGGCACTGAAGCTTTCTTT; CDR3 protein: CASTGRARGTEAFF
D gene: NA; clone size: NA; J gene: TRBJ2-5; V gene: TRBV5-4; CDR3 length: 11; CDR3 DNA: TGTGCCAGCAGCTTGGACGGTTTCCCAGACTTC; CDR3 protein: CASSLDGFPDF
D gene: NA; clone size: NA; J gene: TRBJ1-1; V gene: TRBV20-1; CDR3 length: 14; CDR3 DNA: TGCAGTGCTAGAACCAGGGCGATGAACACTGAAGCTTTCTTT; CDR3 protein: CSARTRAMNTEAFF
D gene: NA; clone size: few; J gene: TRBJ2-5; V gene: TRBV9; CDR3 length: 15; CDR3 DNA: TGTGCCAGCAGCCCCCAGGGCAGGGGAGCGGAGACCCAGTACTTC; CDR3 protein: CASSPQGRGAETQYF
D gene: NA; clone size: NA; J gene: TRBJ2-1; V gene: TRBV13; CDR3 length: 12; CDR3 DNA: TGTGCCAGCAGCGCCACCTACAATGAGCAGTTCTTC; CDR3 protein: CASSATYNEQFF
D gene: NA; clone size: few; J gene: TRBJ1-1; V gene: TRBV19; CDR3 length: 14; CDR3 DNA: TGTGCCAGTAGTATTGATAGGACGAACACTGAAGCTTTCTTT; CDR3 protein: CASSIDRTNTEAFF
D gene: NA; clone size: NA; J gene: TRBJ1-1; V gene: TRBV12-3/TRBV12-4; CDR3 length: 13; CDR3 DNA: TGTGCCAGCAGTTATACCCGGGACGCCGAAGCTTTCTTT; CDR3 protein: CASSYTRDAEAFF
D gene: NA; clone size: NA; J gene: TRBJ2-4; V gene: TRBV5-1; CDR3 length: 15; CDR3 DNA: TGCGCCAGCAGCCTTAACTCCCCTGCAGAATACATTCAGTACTTC; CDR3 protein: CASSLNSPAEYIQYF
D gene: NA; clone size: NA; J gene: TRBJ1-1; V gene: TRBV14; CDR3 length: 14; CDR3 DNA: TGTGCCAGCAGCCACGAGGGACTGAACACTGAAGCTTTCTTT; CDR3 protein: CASSHEGLNTEAFF
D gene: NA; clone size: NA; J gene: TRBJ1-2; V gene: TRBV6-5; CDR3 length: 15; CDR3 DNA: TGTGCCAGCGGGGCCACCTTACCCGCGAACTATGGCTACACCTTC; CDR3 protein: CASGATLPANYGYTF
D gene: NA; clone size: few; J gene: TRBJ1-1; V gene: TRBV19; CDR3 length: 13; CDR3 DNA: TGTGCCAGTAGTCTCCAGAGGAACACTGAAGCTTTCTTT; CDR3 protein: CASSLQRNTEAFF
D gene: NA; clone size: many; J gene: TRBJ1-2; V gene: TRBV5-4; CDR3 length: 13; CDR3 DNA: TGTGCCAGCAGCCGCATGAGGACCTATGGCTACACCTTC; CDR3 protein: CASSRMRTYGYTF
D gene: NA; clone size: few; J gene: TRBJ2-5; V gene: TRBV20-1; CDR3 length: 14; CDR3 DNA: TGCAGTGCTAGAGTGGGCAGGGCGTTTGAGACCCAGTACTTC; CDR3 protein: CSARVGRAFETQYF
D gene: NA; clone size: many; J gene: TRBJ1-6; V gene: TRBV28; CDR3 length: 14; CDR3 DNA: TGTGCCAGCAGTTTAGGTTCCTATAATTCACCCCTCCACTTT; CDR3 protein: CASSLGSYNSPLHF
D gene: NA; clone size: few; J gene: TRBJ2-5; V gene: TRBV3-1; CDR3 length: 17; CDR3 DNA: TGTGCCAGCAGCCGACTTGGACTCAAGCGGCCTAAGGAGACCCAGTACTTC; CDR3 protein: CASSRLGLKRPKETQYF
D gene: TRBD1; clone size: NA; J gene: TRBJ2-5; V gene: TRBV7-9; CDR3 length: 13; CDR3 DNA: TGTGCTAGCAGCCAGGGACAGCAAGAGACCCAGTACTTC; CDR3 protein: CASSQGQQETQYF
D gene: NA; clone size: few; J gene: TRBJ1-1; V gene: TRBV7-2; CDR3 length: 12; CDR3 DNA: TGTGCCAGCAGCTTAAACGGGGCGGAAGCTTTCTTT; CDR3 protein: CASSLNGAEAFF
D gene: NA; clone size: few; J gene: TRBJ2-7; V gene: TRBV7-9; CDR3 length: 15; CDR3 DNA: TGTGCCAGCAGCTTAGCCGGACGGATGTCCTACGAGCAGTACTTC; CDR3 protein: CASSLAGRMSYEQYF
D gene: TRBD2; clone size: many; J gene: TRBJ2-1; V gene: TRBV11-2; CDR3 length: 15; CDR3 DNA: TGTGCCAGCAGCCCTGAGACTAGCAGGTACAATGAGCAGTTCTTC; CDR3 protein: CASSPETSRYNEQFF
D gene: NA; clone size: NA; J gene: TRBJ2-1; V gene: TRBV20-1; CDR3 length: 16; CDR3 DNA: TGCAGTGCTAACTACCGGGCAGGGAACAGGTACAATGAGCAGTTCTTC; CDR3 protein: CSANYRAGNRYNEQFF
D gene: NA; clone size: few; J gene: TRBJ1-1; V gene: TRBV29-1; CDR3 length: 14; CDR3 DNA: TGCAGCGTTGAAGACCCATCTCAGGTGACTGAAGCTTTCTTT; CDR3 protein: CSVEDPSQVTEAFF
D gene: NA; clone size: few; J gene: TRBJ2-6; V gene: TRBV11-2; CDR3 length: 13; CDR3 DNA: TGTGCCAGCAGCTTTTCCGGGGCCAACGTCCTGACTTTC; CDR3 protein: CASSFSGANVLTF
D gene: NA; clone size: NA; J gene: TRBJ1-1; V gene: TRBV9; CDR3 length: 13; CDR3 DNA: TGTGCCAGCAGCATCACAGTGGACACTGAAGCTTTCTTT; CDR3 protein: CASSITVDTEAFF
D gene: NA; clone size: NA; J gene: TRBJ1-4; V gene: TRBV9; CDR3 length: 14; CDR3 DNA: TGTGCCAGCAGCCGTACACCAGGTTATGAAAAACTGTTTTTT; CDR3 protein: CASSRTPGYEKLFF
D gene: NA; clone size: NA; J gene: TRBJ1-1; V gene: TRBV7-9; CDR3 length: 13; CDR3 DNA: TGTGCCAGCAGCTCAGCTGTGAACACTGAAGCTTTCTTT; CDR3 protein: CASSSAVNTEAFF
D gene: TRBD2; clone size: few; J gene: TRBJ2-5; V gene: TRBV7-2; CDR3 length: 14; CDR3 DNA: TGTGCCGGTGGGGATCGGGGGGGCCGTAAGACCCAGTACTTC; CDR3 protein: CAGGDRGGRKTQYF
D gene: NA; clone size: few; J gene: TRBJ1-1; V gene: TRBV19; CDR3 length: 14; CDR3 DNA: TGTGCCAGTACCCGGGGGAGGGCGAACACTGAAGCTTTCTTT; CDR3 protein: CASTRGRANTEAFF
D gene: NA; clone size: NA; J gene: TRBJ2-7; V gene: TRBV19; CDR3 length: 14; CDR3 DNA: TGTGCCAGTAGCCTTTTCTGGGGCCTTTACGAGCAGTACTTC; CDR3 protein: CASSLFWGLYEQYF
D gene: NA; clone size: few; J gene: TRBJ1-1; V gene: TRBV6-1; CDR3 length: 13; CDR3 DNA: TGTGCCAGCAGTGAAGGGGGGGAGACTGAAGCTTTCTTT; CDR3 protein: CASSEGGETEAFF
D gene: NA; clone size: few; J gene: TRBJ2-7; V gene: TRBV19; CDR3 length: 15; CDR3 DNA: TGTGCCAGTAGTATGGGGCTGGACCTTTTGGAGGAGCAGTACTTC; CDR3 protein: CASSMGLDLLEEQYF
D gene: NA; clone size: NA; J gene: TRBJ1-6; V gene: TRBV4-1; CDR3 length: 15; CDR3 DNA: TGCGCCAGCAGCCAAGTCCCCGCGGGAAATTCACCCCTCCACTTT; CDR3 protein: CASSQVPAGNSPLHF
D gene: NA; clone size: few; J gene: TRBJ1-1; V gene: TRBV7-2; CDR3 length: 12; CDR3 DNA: TGTGCCAGCAGCTCATTGCCTCGGCGGGCTTTCTTT; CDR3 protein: CASSSLPRRAFF
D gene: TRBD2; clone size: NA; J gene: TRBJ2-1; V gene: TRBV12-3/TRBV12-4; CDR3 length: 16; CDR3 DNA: TGTGCCAGCAGTTTAGGGGCGGGGGGTGCATTCAATGAGCAGTTCTTC; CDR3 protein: CASSLGAGGAFNEQFF
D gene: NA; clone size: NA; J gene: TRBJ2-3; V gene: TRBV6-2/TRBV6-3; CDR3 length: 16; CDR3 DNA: TGTGCCAGCAGTGAAAGTCCCCCCGGAAACACAGATACGCAGTATTTT; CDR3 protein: CASSESPPGNTDTQYF
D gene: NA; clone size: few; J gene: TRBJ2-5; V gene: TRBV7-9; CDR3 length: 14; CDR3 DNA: TGTGCCAGCAGCTCTTTACTAGCTTTGGAGACCCAGTACTTC; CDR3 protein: CASSSLLALETQYF
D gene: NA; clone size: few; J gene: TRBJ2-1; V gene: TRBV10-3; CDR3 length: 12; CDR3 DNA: TGTGCCATCCAGGGGGGCTACAATGAGCAGTTCTTC; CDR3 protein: CAIQGGYNEQFF
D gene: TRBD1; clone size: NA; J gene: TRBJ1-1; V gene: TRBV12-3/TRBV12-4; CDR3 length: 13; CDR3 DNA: TGTGCCAGCAGTGACAGGGGCGGGACTGAAGCTTTCTTT; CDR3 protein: CASSDRGGTEAFF
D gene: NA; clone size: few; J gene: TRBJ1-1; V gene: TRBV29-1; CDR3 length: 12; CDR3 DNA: TGCAGCGTTGCAGGAGCGACGGGTAAAGCTTTCTTT; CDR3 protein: CSVAGATGKAFF
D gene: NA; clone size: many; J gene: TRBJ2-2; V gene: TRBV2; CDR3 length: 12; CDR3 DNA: TGTGCCAGCAGACCGGACACCGGGGAGCTGTTTTTT; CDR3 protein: CASRPDTGELFF
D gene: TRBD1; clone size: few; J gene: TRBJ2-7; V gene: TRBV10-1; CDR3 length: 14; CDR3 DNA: TGCGCCAGCAGTAGGACAGGGGGAGTCGGCGAGCAGTACTTC; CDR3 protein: CASSRTGGVGEQYF
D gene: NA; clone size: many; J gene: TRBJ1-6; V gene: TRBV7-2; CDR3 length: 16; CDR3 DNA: TGTGCCAGCAGCCCTACAGCAGGAGCCGGGGATTCACCCCTCCACTTT; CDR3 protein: CASSPTAGAGDSPLHF
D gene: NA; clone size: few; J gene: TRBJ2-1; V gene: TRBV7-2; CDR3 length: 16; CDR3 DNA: TGTGCCAGCAGCCCCGGCGTAGGGGTGTCCTACAATGAGCAGTTCTTC; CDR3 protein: CASSPGVGVSYNEQFF
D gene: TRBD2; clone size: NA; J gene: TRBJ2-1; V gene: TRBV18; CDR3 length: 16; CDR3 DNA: TGTGCCAGCTCACCTATCCTAGCGGACTCCTACAATGAGCAGTTCTTC; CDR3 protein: CASSPILADSYNEQFF
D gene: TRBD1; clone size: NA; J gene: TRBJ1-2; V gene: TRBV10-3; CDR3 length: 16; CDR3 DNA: TGTGCCATCAGTGGGGGGGGACAGAAAACTAACTATGGCTACACCTTC; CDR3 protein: CAISGGGQKTNYGYTF
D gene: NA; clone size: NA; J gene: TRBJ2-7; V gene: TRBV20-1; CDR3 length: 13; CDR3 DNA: TGCAGTGCTCCTCGACAGGTCCAAGGGGAGCAGTACTTC; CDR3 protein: CSAPRQVQGEQYF
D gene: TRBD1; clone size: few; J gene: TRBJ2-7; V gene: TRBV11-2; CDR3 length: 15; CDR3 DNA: TGTGCCAGCAGCTTATCCGGGACAGGGGCCGGCGAGCAGTACTTC; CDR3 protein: CASSLSGTGAGEQYF
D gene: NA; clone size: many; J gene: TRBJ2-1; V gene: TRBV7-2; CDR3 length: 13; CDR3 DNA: TGTGCCAGCAGCTTGAATAGCGAGAATGAGCAGTTCTTC; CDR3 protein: CASSLNSENEQFF
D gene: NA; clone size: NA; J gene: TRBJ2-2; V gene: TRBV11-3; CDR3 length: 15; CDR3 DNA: TGTGCCAGCAGCCCAAGGGGGAACCCGGCCGGGGAGCTGTTTTTT; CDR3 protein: CASSPRGNPAGELFF
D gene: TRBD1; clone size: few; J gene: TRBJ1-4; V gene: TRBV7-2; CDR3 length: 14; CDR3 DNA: TGTGCCAGCAGACGACAGGGGATCGGTGAAAAACTGTTTTTT; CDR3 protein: CASRRQGIGEKLFF
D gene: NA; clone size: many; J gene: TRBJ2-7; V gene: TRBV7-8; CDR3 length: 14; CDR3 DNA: TGTGCCAGCCAACCCCCCAGGGAAAGCTACGAGCAGTACTTC; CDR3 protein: CASQPPRESYEQYF
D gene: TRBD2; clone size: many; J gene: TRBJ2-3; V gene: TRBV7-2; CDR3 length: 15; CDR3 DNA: TGTGCCAGCAGCCCCCAAGCGGGGGGGACAGATACGCAGTATTTT; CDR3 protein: CASSPQAGGTDTQYF
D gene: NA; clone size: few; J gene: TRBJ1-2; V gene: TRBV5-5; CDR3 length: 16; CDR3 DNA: TGTGCCAGCAGCCCCCGGGCGGACGCCCTAACGAGAGGCTACACCTTC; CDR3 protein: CASSPRADALTRGYTF
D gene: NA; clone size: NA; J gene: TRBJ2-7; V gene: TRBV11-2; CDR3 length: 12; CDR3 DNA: TGTGCCAGCAGCACCACAGGGCACGAGCAGTACTTC; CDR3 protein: CASSTTGHEQYF
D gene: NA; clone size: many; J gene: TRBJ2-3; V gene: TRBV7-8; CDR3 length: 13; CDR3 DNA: TGTGCCAGCAGCTTAGCAGACACAGATACGCAGTATTTT; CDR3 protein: CASSLADTDTQYF
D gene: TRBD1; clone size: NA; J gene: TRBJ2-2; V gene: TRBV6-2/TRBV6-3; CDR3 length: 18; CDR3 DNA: TGTGCCAGCAGTCCTCGACAGGGGGCTTGGATAGGCACCGGGGAGCTGTTTTTT; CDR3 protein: CASSPRQGAWIGTGELFF
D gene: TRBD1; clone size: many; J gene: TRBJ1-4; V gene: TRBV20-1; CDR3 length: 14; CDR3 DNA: TGCAGTGGAACAGGGGGCGGAACTAATGAAAAACTGTTTTTT; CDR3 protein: CSGTGGGTNEKLFF
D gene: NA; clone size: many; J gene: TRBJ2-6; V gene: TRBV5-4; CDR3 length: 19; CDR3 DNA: TGTGCCAGCAGCTTGGTGGACATCGCGGGGGCGGCTGGGGCCAACGTCCTGACTTTC; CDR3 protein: CASSLVDIAGAAGANVLTF